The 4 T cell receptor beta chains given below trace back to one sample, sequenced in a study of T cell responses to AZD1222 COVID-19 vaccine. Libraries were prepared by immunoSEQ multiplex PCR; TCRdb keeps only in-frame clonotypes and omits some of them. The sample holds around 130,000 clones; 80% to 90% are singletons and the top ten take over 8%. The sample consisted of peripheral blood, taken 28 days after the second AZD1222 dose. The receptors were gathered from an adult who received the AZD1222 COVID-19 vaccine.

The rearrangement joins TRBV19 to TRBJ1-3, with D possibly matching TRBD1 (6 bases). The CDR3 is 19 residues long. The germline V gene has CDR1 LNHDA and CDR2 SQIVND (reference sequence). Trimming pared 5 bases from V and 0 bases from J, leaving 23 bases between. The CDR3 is CASSPMLAGTLVSGNTIYF. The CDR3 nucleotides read TGTGCCAGTAGTCCCATGTTAGCCGGGACACTAGTCTCTGGAAACACCATATATTTT.

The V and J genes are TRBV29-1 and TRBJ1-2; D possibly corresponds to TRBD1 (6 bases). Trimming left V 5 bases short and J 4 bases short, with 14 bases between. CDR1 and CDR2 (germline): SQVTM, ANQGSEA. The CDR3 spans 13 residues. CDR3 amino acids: CSVQRRGPYGYTF. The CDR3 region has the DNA TGCAGCGTTCAACGGCGGGGGCCCTATGGCTACACCTTC.

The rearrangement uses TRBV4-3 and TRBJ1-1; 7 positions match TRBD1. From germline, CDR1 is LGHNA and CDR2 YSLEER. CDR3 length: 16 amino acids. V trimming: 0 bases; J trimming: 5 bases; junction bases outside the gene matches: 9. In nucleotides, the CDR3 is TGCGCCAGCAGCCAAGAGGATGTGCCAGGGGGGACTGAAGCTTTCTTT. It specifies CASSQEDVPGGTEAFF.

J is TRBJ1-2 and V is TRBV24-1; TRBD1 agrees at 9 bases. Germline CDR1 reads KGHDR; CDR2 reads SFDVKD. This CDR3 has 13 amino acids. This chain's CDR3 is CTSTGGAGYGYTF. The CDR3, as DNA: TGTACCTCCACAGGGGGCGCGGGATATGGCTACACCTTC.